This is a list of T cell receptor beta chains from one sample in a study of blood T cell repertoires in COVID-19. TCRdb's copy holds only in-frame clones and misses some; the assay was immunoSEQ multiplex PCR. The table lists 150,000 to 200,000 clones, roughly nine tenths of them singletons. The sample comprised peripheral blood. The receptors come from a man in his forties or fifties with acute or convalescent COVID-19. Each CDR3 is given with its conserved first and last residue. Each record gives: J gene, clone size, D gene, V gene, CDR3 DNA, CDR3 protein. The D gene is left open where the match is weak. Size is stated for part of the rows, as once, few or many counts, or as a class when the clone is expanded.

TRBJ1-2 NA TRBD1 TRBV5-3 TGTGCCAGAAGACCAACAGGGGGCCCGCCGAGTGGCTACACCTTC CARRPTGGPPSGYTF
TRBJ2-1 NA TRBD2 TRBV3-1/TRBV3-2 TGTGCCAGCAGCCAATCTATACAGCGGGGCCACAGCAATGAGCAGTTCTTC CASSQSIQRGHSNEQFF
TRBJ1-1 NA TRBD1 TRBV7-9 TGTGCCAGCAGCCCGGGACAGGAAGGGACTGAAGCTTTCTTT CASSPGQEGTEAFF
TRBJ2-3 NA NA TRBV5-1 TGCGCCAGCAGCTTACGGACTAGCACAGATACGCAGTATTTT CASSLRTSTDTQYF
TRBJ2-3 few TRBD2 TRBV9 TGTGCCAGCAGCCCAGGACTAGCGGGCTATACGCAGTATTTT CASSPGLAGYTQYF
TRBJ1-2 NA TRBD1 TRBV12-3/TRBV12-4 TGTGCCAGCAGTCGGGACAGCTACTATGGCTACACCTTC CASSRDSYYGYTF
TRBJ1-1 once NA TRBV24-1 TGTGCCACCAGTGATGGGGGGTTGTTTACTGAAGCTTTCTTT CATSDGGLFTEAFF
TRBJ1-2 medium-sized NA TRBV6-5 TGTGCCAGCGGCCGGGACAAGAACTATGGCTACACCTTC CASGRDKNYGYTF
TRBJ2-1 NA NA TRBV6-6 TGTGCCAGCAGCTCCTCCTCGGGTTCCTACAATGAGCAGTTCTTC CASSSSSGSYNEQFF
TRBJ1-2 once NA TRBV4-3 TGCGCCAGCAGCCAAGGCCAGGGTCCCTATGGCTACACCTTC CASSQGQGPYGYTF
TRBJ1-1 NA NA TRBV7-3 TGTGCCAGCAGCTTAGGCAGGGAAACGATTTTCTTT CASSLGRETIFF
TRBJ1-1 NA NA TRBV7-3 TGTGCCAGCAGCTTATCCGGAGGTCCTACTGAAGCTTTCTTT CASSLSGGPTEAFF
TRBJ1-4 NA NA TRBV7-2 TGTGCCAGCAGCTTCTCCGACAGACATAATGAAAAACTGTTTTTT CASSFSDRHNEKLFF
TRBJ1-5 NA NA TRBV4-1 TGCGCCAGCAGCCAAGATTCGGGAAATCAGCCCCAGCATTTT CASSQDSGNQPQHF
TRBJ2-7 once TRBD1 TRBV11-2 TGTGCCAGCAGCCCCCGTTTGGGAGCCGGGACAGGGAACTACGAGCAGTACTTC CASSPRLGAGTGNYEQYF
TRBJ1-1 NA NA TRBV6-4 TGTGCCAGCAGTGGGAGGGAGGGCACTGAAGCTTTCTTT CASSGREGTEAFF
TRBJ2-1 NA TRBD2 TRBV9 TGTGCCAGCAGCGTGGGTACTAGCGGGGAAGAGCAGTTCTTC CASSVGTSGEEQFF
TRBJ2-4 once NA TRBV10-2 TGCGCCAGCAGTGAGCAGGGGGCCAAAAACATTCAGTACTTC CASSEQGAKNIQYF
TRBJ1-2 NA NA TRBV19 TGTGCCAGTAGTATGGGGGCGCCGGGCTACACCTTC CASSMGAPGYTF
TRBJ2-5 NA TRBD2 TRBV7-2 TGTGCCAGCAGCTCGAGACTAGCGGGGAGGGGAGAGACCCAGTACTTC CASSSRLAGRGETQYF
TRBJ2-5 NA NA TRBV30 TGTGCCTGGAAGGGGGGGTCTGGGGAGACCCAGTACTTC CAWKGGSGETQYF
TRBJ1-4 NA NA TRBV6-5 TGTGCCAGCACCCGAAGCGGGGGGAACGATGAAAAACTGTTTTTT CASTRSGGNDEKLFF
TRBJ1-1 NA NA TRBV6-5 TGTGCCAGCAGTTATGGGGGGACTGAAGCTTTCTTT CASSYGGTEAFF
TRBJ1-4 NA NA TRBV10-2 TGCGCCAGCAGTGAGCGCCAGGGAACTGAAAAACTGTTTTTT CASSERQGTEKLFF
TRBJ2-3 NA TRBD2 TRBV5-1 TGCGCCAGCAGGTCGGGGGGAGGCACAGATACGCAGTATTTT CASRSGGGTDTQYF
TRBJ2-3 once TRBD1 TRBV2 TGTGCCAGCGGCAGGGGGCGCGTCGCAGATACGCAGTATTTT CASGRGRVADTQYF
TRBJ2-1 NA TRBD1 TRBV29-1 TGCAGCGTTGCTGACACTTTGGGGACAGGGTGGAATGAGCAGTTCTTC CSVADTLGTGWNEQFF
TRBJ1-1 NA NA TRBV12-5 TGTGCTAGTGGCCCCCTAAGAGGGGGCACTGAAGCTTTCTTT CASGPLRGGTEAFF
TRBJ2-3 NA NA TRBV10-3 TGTGCCATCAGTGAGTCGGCAGGGAAAGGATTTAACACAGATACGCAGTATTTT CAISESAGKGFNTDTQYF
TRBJ2-7 NA NA TRBV5-1 TGCGCCAGCAGCTTCGACAGATACGAGCAGTACTTC CASSFDRYEQYF
TRBJ1-5 few NA TRBV6-2/TRBV6-3 TGTGCCAGCAGTTTCGGAGGGGATGGCATAAAGCCCCAGCATTTT CASSFGGDGIKPQHF
TRBJ2-4 NA TRBD1 TRBV10-2 TGCGCCAGCAGTGGAGACAGGGCTAGCCGGGGGTACTTC CASSGDRASRGYF
TRBJ2-1 NA TRBD2 TRBV10-1 TGCGCCAGCAGTCCAGGGACTAGCGGGGGGCTATACAATGAGCAGTTCTTC CASSPGTSGGLYNEQFF
TRBJ2-1 once TRBD2 TRBV3-1/TRBV3-2 TGTGCCAGCAGCCGACTAGCGGGTTACTACAATGAGCAGTTCTTC CASSRLAGYYNEQFF
TRBJ2-3 once TRBD2 TRBV11-2 TGTGCCAGCAGCTTACGGGGGGGCGTGACAGATACGCAGTATTTT CASSLRGGVTDTQYF
TRBJ2-3 NA TRBD2 TRBV6-5 TGTGCCAGCAGGACTCTAGCGGGGAGCACAGATACGCAGTATTTT CASRTLAGSTDTQYF
TRBJ2-5 NA TRBD1 TRBV5-1 TGCGCCAGCAGCCGTGACAGGGGGGACGGGACCCAGTACTTC CASSRDRGDGTQYF
TRBJ1-1 NA NA TRBV30 TGTGCCTGGAGGCGGGATACGGGTACTGAAGCTTTCTTT CAWRRDTGTEAFF
TRBJ1-2 NA NA TRBV5-4 TGTGCCACCAGCGGTCCCCTCGGTGGCTACACCTTC CATSGPLGGYTF
TRBJ2-1 NA NA TRBV7-2 TGTGCCAGCAGCCCCCGTCGGGAAGCCAATGAGCAGTTCTTC CASSPRREANEQFF
TRBJ1-5 NA NA TRBV10-2 TGCGCCAGCAGGGACCGCACAGGGTCGCGTGACAATCAGCCCCAGCATTTT CASRDRTGSRDNQPQHF
TRBJ2-1 NA TRBD1 TRBV6-2/TRBV6-3 TGTGCCAGCAGTTACGAAACAGGGGTCACCTTTTACAATGAGCAGTTCTTC CASSYETGVTFYNEQFF
TRBJ2-7 NA NA TRBV7-2 TGTGCCAGCAGCTCCCGGGCAGGGTTGAACTACGAGCAGTACTTC CASSSRAGLNYEQYF
TRBJ1-3 NA TRBD1 TRBV30 TGTGCCTGGAGTGTAGGGACAGGGATATCTGGAAACACCATATATTTT CAWSVGTGISGNTIYF
TRBJ2-4 NA NA TRBV5-6 TGTGCCAGCAGCGCGGGATGGGCCAAAAACATTCAGTACTTC CASSAGWAKNIQYF